One and the same sample provided the 32 T cell receptor beta chains below, sequenced in a study of spatial heterogeneity in lung cancer. The sample's time point: sample taken at primary tumor resection. TCRs were sequenced from unsorted whole RNA of tumor, nontumor lung or PBMC. Each CDR3 protein gets one entry after TCRdb re-called the 5' RACE reads with MiXCR. The data contain approximately 47,000 distinct CDR3 sequences, 7.6% of them singletons. The sequencing used PBMCs, collected at surgery. Every receptor here comes from a female donor with early-stage non-small cell lung cancer.

In its sample, this clonotype was seen a few times. The chain has TRBV19 and TRBJ2-7; D may be TRBD1 or TRBD2 (5 bases each). CDR1 is LNHDA, CDR2 SQIVND, per germline (reference sequence). CDR3 length: 15 amino acids. V was clipped by 5 bases and J by 0 bases, with 14 bases between them. CDR3 nucleotide sequence: TGTGCCAGTAGTGGGGGACCCCTGAACTCCTACGAGCAGTACTTC. Its protein is CASSGGPLNSYEQYF.

As DNA, the CDR3 is TGTGCCAGTACCCTGGGACAGGGTAACTATGGCTACACCTTC. Translation gives CASTLGQGNYGYTF. V is TRBV19 and J is TRBJ1-2; 9 bases are a match to TRBD1. The CDR3 is 14 residues long. Germline assignment: CDR1 LNHDA and CDR2 SQIVND (reference sequence). V shed 7 bases, J shed 1 base, and the junction held 4 bases outside the gene matches.

This clonotype was observed a few times. The V and J genes are TRBV2 and TRBJ2-1; no reliable D call. V lost 3 bases to trimming and J lost 4 bases, with 10 bases between them. Germline loops: CDR1 SNHLY, CDR2 FYNNEI. This CDR3 has 14 residues. CDR3 amino acids: CASSEFGRYNEQFF. The CDR3 DNA follows: TGTGCCAGCAGTGAGTTTGGCCGTTACAATGAGCAGTTCTTC.

This chain links TRBV28 with TRBJ1-2; weak D call: TRBD1 (5 bases). The V end was cut by 7 bases, the J end by 2 bases, with 23 bases between. CDR1 is MDHEN and CDR2 is SYDVKM in the germline V gene. This CDR3 comprises 17 residues. This CDR3 is CASTTIFPGPTNYGYTF. DNA for the CDR3: TGTGCCAGCACCACAATTTTCCCGGGACCTACGAACTATGGCTACACCTTC.

There are many counts of this clonotype. V gene TRBV12-3 or TRBV12-4 combines with J gene TRBJ1-4; 9 nucleotides agree with TRBD1. J was trimmed by 7 bases and V by 6 bases; bases with no gene match: 6. The CDR3 extends over 14 amino acids. The chain's CDR3 is CASREGQGGEKLFF. DNA for the CDR3: TGTGCCAGCAGGGAGGGACAGGGAGGTGAAAAACTGTTTTTT.

The V gene is TRBV19, the J gene TRBJ2-5, with TRBD1 identical over 7 bases. This CDR3 has 14 residues. J lost 2 bases, V lost 9 bases, and 9 bases had no gene match. CDR1 and CDR2 (germline): LNHDA, SQIVND (reference sequence). In nucleotides, the CDR3 is TGTGCCAGCTCCCAGGGACAGTTACAAGAGACCCAGTACTTC. Translating gives CASSQGQLQETQYF.

This clonotype appeared many times. The V and J genes are TRBV2 and TRBJ1-4, with 8 bases that match TRBD1. V was pared by 6 bases and J by 5 bases, with 11 bases of the junction left unmatched. Germline loops: CDR1 SNHLY, CDR2 FYNNEI. CDR3 length: 16 residues. This CDR3 reads CASRELPGTGNEKLFF. The CDR3 DNA reads as TGTGCCAGCAGGGAGCTACCTGGGACAGGCAATGAAAAACTGTTTTTT.

V gene TRBV28 combines with J gene TRBJ1-2; maybe TRBD1 (5 bases). The germline V gene has CDR1 MDHEN and CDR2 SYDVKM. CDR3 size: 19 residues. The ends were cut back, 6 bases at V and 2 bases at J, with 28 bases in the middle. The DNA for the CDR3 is TGTGCCAGCAGCCAAAACCCAGGATTGGGGCAGGGTTCCAACTATGGCTACACCTTC. As protein: CASSQNPGLGQGSNYGYTF.

This clonotype was observed a handful of times. The chain recombines TRBV19 with TRBJ1-2, with 9 nucleotides matching TRBD1. CDR3 size: 16 residues. Germline CDR1 and CDR2: LNHDA and SQIVND (reference sequence). The trim removed 6 bases at V and 4 bases at J, leaving 12 bases unmatched. DNA for the CDR3: TGTGCCAGTAGCCGGACAGGGGACAATGTGATCTATGGCTACACCTTC. Its translation is CASSRTGDNVIYGYTF. Full variable domain (outside the CDR3, taken from reference TRBV19 and TRBJ1-2): DGGITQSPKYLFRKEGQNVTLSCEQNLNHDAMYWYRQDPGQGLRLIYYSQIVNDFQKGDIAEGYSVSREKKESFPLTVTSAQKNPTAFYLCASSRTGDNVIYGYTFGSGTRLTVV.

This clonotype was seen repeatedly, ten times or more. The J gene is TRBJ2-1, the V gene TRBV12-3 or TRBV12-4, with D uncertain. The V and J ends lost 6 bases and 8 bases respectively, with 11 bases between them. This CDR3 has 12 residues. CDR3 coding DNA: TGTGCCAGCAGCCGTGGAGTGGATGAGCAGTTCTTC. This codes for CASSRGVDEQFF.

The CDR3 loop reads CASSLLGQAPYEQYF. The CDR3 bases are TGTGCCAGCAGCTTGCTCGGACAGGCACCCTACGAGCAGTACTTC. The chain couples TRBV5-5 to TRBJ2-7; 7 bases fit TRBD1. The germline V gene encodes CDR1 SGHKS and CDR2 YYEKEE (reference sequence). There are 15 residues in the CDR3. Trimming removed 1 base from V and 2 bases from J; junction bases left unmatched: 6.

This clonotype has more than one count but fewer than ten. The V gene is TRBV20-1, the J gene TRBJ1-4; 9 positions match TRBD1. After removal of 6 bases from V and 6 bases from J, the junction contained 5 bases not matched to a gene. The CDR3 sequence is 13 residues long. From germline, CDR1 is DFQATT and CDR2 SNEGSKA (reference sequence). CDR3 sequence (DNA): TGCAGTGCCAAGGGACAGGGTGATGAAAAACTGTTTTTT. Protein: CSAKGQGDEKLFF.

This clonotype was counted a few times. V usage is TRBV7-8 and J usage is TRBJ2-3; D is possibly TRBD1 (6 bases). This CDR3 is built from 13 residues. Deletions cut 5 bases from V and 5 bases from J, with 11 bases between. CDR1 and CDR2 (germline): SGHVS, FQNEAQ. The CDR3 protein is CASSAPGEDTQYF. CDR3 nucleotides: TGTGCCAGCAGCGCCCCAGGGGAAGATACGCAGTATTTT.

This clonotype occurred a few times. V and J are TRBV29-1 and TRBJ1-5; 8 nucleotides align to TRBD1. Germline V CDR1 and CDR2: SQVTM, ANQGSEA. There are 13 residues in the CDR3. Trimming removed 6 bases from V and 4 bases from J; junction bases left unmatched: 5. CDR3 sequence (DNA): TGCAGCGTGGGGACAGGTCGTAATCAGCCCCAGCATTTT. Translation: CSVGTGRNQPQHF.

The chain is built from TRBV28 and TRBJ1-5; 11 bases agree with TRBD1. After removal of 4 bases from V and 7 bases from J, the junction contained 6 bases not matched to a gene. CDR1 and CDR2 from the germline V gene are MDHEN and SYDVKM. CDR3 length: 15 amino acids. Here the CDR3 DNA reads TGTGCCAGCAGTTCCCCCGGGACAGGGGGACAGCCCCAGCATTTT. It yields the protein CASSSPGTGGQPQHF.

There are a few counts of this clonotype. This rearrangement joins TRBV5-4 to TRBJ2-5; 9 positions match TRBD2. CDR3 size: 17 residues. CDR1 is SGHNT, CDR2 YYREEE, per germline (reference sequence). The ends lost 10 bases at V and 2 bases at J; junction bases unmatched: 18. DNA for the CDR3: TGTGCCGCAGCTGGCGGGGGGGGACGATACCCTCAAGAGACCCAGTACTTC. It codes for CAAAGGGGRYPQETQYF.

This clonotype has a count of ten or more. The rearrangement links TRBV20-1 to TRBJ1-5, with D uncertain. Germline-derived CDR1 and CDR2 are DFQATT and SNEGSKA (reference sequence). The CDR3 is made up of 13 amino acids. The V gene lost 1 base and the J gene lost 1 base, with 5 bases spanning the gap. For the CDR3, the DNA is TGCAGTGCTAGAGTGGGCAGCAATCAGCCCCAGCATTTT. Translation: CSARVGSNQPQHF.

This clonotype occurred many times. The V and J genes are TRBV7-2 and TRBJ1-5; no reliable D call. CDR1 and CDR2 (germline): SGHTA, FQGNSA. The CDR3 is made up of 15 amino acids. V was trimmed by 1 base and J by 0 bases, leaving 7 bases between them. The CDR3 bases are TGTGCCAGCAGCTTAGATGTTTTTAGCAATCAGCCCCAGCATTTT. Protein: CASSLDVFSNQPQHF.

This clonotype was picked up a small number of times. The V and J genes are TRBV12-3 or TRBV12-4 and TRBJ2-3; weak D call: TRBD2 (6 bases). The ends were cut back, 8 bases at V and 6 bases at J, with 9 bases in the middle. The CDR3 runs to 11 residues. DNA for the CDR3: TGTGCCAGCGCGGGGTTGGATACGCAGTATTTT. Translating it yields CASAGLDTQYF.

The sample holds a few counts of this clonotype. The chain joins TRBV2 to TRBJ1-6; D not certain. The ends were cut back, 3 bases at V and 6 bases at J, with 6 bases in the middle. Germline V CDR1 and CDR2: SNHLY, FYNNEI. The CDR3 is made up of 13 amino acids. The CDR3 coding sequence is TGTGCCAGCAGTGACAGTCCTAATTCACCCCTCCACTTT. Protein product: CASSDSPNSPLHF.

This clonotype was picked up a small number of times. The chain carries TRBV29-1 and TRBJ1-2; maybe TRBD1 (5 bases). V shed 0 bases and J shed 4 bases, with 15 bases lying between them. This CDR3 is 15 amino acids long. CDR1 and CDR2 (germline): SQVTM, ANQGSEA. The CDR3 is CSVEDLGGASYGYTF. The CDR3 DNA follows: TGCAGCGTTGAAGATCTTGGAGGGGCGTCCTATGGCTACACCTTC.

This sequence joins TRBV29-1 and TRBJ1-1; TRBD1 is a possible D gene (5 bases). This CDR3 region has 14 residues. Looked up from germline, CDR1 is SQVTM and CDR2 is ANQGSEA. V lost 4 bases, J lost 0 bases, and 12 bases lay in between. The CDR3 region is CSVARDLMNTEAFF. CDR3 nucleotides: TGCAGCGTTGCCCGGGACCTCATGAACACTGAAGCTTTCTTT.

Ten or more counts support this clonotype. This chain links TRBV14 with TRBJ2-5; possible D gene TRBD1, 5 bases. This CDR3 is 15 amino acids long. Between the trimmed V and J ends, which lost 0 bases and 4 bases, there was a span of 12 bases. The germline gives CDR1 SGHDN, CDR2 FVKESK. CDR3 loop: CASSQDLAGRETQYF. The CDR3 nucleotides are TGTGCCAGCAGCCAAGATCTTGCAGGGCGAGAGACCCAGTACTTC.

This clonotype was picked up a small number of times. The chain uses TRBV5-1 and TRBJ2-1; 11 positions agree with TRBD1. The ends lost 2 bases at V and 8 bases at J; junction bases unmatched: 9. Germline CDR1 reads SGHRS; CDR2 reads YFSETQ. The CDR3 loop spans 16 amino acids. The CDR3 DNA is TGCGCCAGCAGCTTTACGGGACAGGGGGAGTTCGATGAGCAGTTCTTC. This sequence encodes CASSFTGQGEFDEQFF. The whole variable domain, remainder taken from reference TRBV5-1 and TRBJ2-1, is KAGVTQTPRYLIKTRGQQVTLSCSPISGHRSVSWYQQTPGQGLQFLFEYFSETQRNKGNFPGRFSGRQFSNSRSEMNVSTLELGDSALYLCASSFTGQGEFDEQFFGPGTRLTVL.

This clonotype has ten or more counts. The V gene is TRBV7-6, the J gene TRBJ1-1, with D perhaps matching TRBD1 (6 bases). Trimming pared 4 bases from V and 5 bases from J, leaving 14 bases between. This CDR3 is 14 amino acids long. CDR1 is SGHVS and CDR2 is FNYEAQ in the germline V gene. CDR3 loop: CASSSGGSVTEAFF. The CDR3 DNA follows: TGTGCCAGCAGCTCCGGGGGCTCGGTTACTGAAGCTTTCTTT.

This clonotype appeared many times. The V and J genes are TRBV18 and TRBJ2-7, with a possible D match to TRBD1 (6 bases). The CDR3 extends over 14 amino acids. The germline CDR1 and CDR2 sequences are KGHSH and LQKENI. V was cut by 0 bases and J by 6 bases, with 12 bases left in between. CDR3 sequence reads: CASSPPQGSSEQYF. The CDR3 bases are TGTGCCAGCTCACCACCGCAGGGGTCGAGCGAGCAGTACTTC.

This chain connects TRBV10-3 to TRBJ2-7; TRBD1 aligns across 9 bases. CDR3 length equals 14 residues. Trimming took 10 bases from V and 5 from J; bases not matched to a gene: 12. The germline V gene has CDR1 ENHRY and CDR2 SYGVKD. This CDR3 reads CATTRDREVDEQYF. CDR3 nucleotide sequence: TGTGCCACGACCCGGGACAGGGAGGTTGACGAGCAGTACTTC.

The V and J genes are TRBV30 and TRBJ2-5; D is uncertain. Looked up from germline, CDR1 is GTSNPN and CDR2 is SVGIG (reference sequence). V gave up 0 bases and J gave up 1 base, with 6 bases separating them. The CDR3 length is 13 residues. Written as DNA, the CDR3 is TGTGCCTGGAGTGTAGGACCCCAAGAGACCCAGTACTTC. It codes for CAWSVGPQETQYF. Based on the CDR3 plus reference TRBV30 and TRBJ2-5, the full variable domain is SQTIHQWPATLVQPVGSPLSLECTVEGTSNPNLYWYRQAAGRGLQLLFYSVGIGQISSEVPQNLSASRPQDRQFILSSKKLLLSDSGFYLCAWSVGPQETQYFGPGTRLLVL.

This clonotype was picked up a small number of times. The CDR3 loop reads CSARRGGNAPLHF. The CDR3 DNA reads TGCAGTGCTAGAAGAGGGGGCAATGCACCCCTCCACTTT. The genes are TRBV20-1 and TRBJ1-6; 7 bases align to TRBD1. CDR3 length: 13 residues. Losses at the gene ends were 2 bases for V and 11 bases for J; bases not matched to a gene: 6. Germline-derived CDR1 and CDR2 are DFQATT and SNEGSKA (reference sequence).

In nucleotides, the CDR3 is TGCAGTGCTGCCGGACTAGCGAGAGAGACCCAGTACTTC. Encoded protein: CSAAGLARETQYF. The genes are TRBV20-1 and TRBJ2-5; 9 nucleotides align to TRBD2. Germline loops: CDR1 DFQATT, CDR2 SNEGSKA (reference sequence). V lost 5 bases to trimming and J lost 4 bases; unmatched junction nucleotides: 5. The CDR3 runs 13 residues.

In its sample, this clonotype was seen many times. The genes are TRBV18 and TRBJ2-1; 9 bases are a match to TRBD2. Germline loops: CDR1 KGHSH, CDR2 LQKENI. After removal of 5 bases from V and 8 bases from J, the junction contained 13 bases not matched to a gene. This CDR3 is 16 amino acids long. This chain's CDR3 is CASSDSGGPITDEQFF. In DNA, the CDR3 is TGTGCCAGCTCAGATAGCGGGGGCCCTATTACTGATGAGCAGTTCTTC.

This clonotype was detected many times. V is TRBV7-6 and J is TRBJ2-7; the match to TRBD1 covers 7 bases. Trimming cost V 2 bases and J 9 bases; bases outside gene matches: 10. Germline V gene data show CDR1 as SGHVS and CDR2 as FNYEAQ. This CDR3 contains 14 residues. In DNA, the CDR3 is TGTGCCAGCAGCTTATGGGACAGTTTTGACGGGCAGTACTTC. It encodes CASSLWDSFDGQYF.